This T cell receptor (beta chain) was sequenced for a study of blood T cell repertoires in COVID-19. How the authors handled the data: Reference gene primer amplification yielded estimated nucleated cell counts. Profiled with immunoSEQ multiplex PCR; TCRdb holds only in-frame clones, not every one. V and J calls and clone size are those listed in that table; D and trimming were worked out from the DNA. The sample lists tens of thousands of clones; over 80% were seen once. CDR3 length: 14 residues. Germline V lookup: CDR1 SQVTM, CDR2 ANQGSEA. V shed 2 bases and J shed 1 base, with 10 bases lying between them.

This receptor was obtained from a human donor with active COVID-19. The donor label of this sample is uncertain. Material for sequencing was peripheral blood. V is TRBV29-1 and J is TRBJ2-3; D not resolved. The CDR3 nucleotides read TGCAGCGTTGAACTAGGAAGTCGCACAGATACGCAGTATTTT. Translating it yields CSVELGSRTDTQYF.